What follows describes a single T cell receptor (beta chain). The germline V and J ends were trimmed by 2 bases and 0 bases, with 8 bases remaining between them. The CDR3 totals 14 residues. Germline CDR1 MNHNY, CDR2 SVGAGI (reference sequence). The sample originates from a study of T cells of healthy individuals. One entry per CDR3 protein results from TCRdb running MiXCR on the 5' RACE reads. The table shows 95,000 to 100,000 distinct CDR3 sequences, with under 20% occurring only once. The clonotype originates from a human donor in good health. The genes are TRBV6-6 and TRBJ2-7; no clear D. CDR3 DNA: TGTGCCAGCAGTTACAGTCCTAGCTCCTACGAGCAGTACTTC. Encoded protein: CASSYSPSSYEQYF.